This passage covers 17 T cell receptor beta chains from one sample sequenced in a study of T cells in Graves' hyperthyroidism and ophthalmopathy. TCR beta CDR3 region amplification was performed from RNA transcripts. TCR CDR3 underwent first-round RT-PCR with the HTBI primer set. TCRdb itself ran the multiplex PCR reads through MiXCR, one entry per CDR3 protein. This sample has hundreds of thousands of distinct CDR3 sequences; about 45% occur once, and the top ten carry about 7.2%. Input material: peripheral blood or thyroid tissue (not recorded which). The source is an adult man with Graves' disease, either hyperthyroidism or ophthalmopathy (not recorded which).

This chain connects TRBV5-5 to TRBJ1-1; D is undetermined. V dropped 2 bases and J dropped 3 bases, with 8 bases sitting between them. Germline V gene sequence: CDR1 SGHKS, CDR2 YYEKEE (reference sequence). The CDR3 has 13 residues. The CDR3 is CASSLPSDTEAFF. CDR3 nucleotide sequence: TGTGCCAGCAGCTTACCGTCGGACACTGAAGCTTTCTTT.

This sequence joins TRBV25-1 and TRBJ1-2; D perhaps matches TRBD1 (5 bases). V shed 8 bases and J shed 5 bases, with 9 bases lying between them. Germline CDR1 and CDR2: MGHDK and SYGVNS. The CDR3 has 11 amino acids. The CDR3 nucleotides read TGTGCCAGCTGGGAGGGGTATGGCTACACCTTC. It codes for CASWEGYGYTF.

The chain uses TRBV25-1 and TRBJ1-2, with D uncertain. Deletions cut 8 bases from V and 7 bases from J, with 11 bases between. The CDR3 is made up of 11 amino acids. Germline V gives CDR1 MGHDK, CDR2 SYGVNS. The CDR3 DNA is TGTGCCAGCGTTTCTGCGGGTGGCTACACCTTC. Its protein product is CASVSAGGYTF.

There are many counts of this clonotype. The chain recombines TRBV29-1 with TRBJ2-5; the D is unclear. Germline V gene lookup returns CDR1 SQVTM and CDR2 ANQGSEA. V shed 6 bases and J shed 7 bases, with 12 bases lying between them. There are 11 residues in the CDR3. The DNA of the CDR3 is TGCAGCGTCAACCCGTCCGGGACCCAGTACTTC. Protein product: CSVNPSGTQYF.

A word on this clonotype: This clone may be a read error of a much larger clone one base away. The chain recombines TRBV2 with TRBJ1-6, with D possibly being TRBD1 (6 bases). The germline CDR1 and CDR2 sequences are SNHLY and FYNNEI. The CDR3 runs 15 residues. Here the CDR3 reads CANSRKTGNNSPLHF. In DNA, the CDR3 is TGTGCCAACAGTCGAAAAACAGGGAACAATTCACCCCTCCACTTT.

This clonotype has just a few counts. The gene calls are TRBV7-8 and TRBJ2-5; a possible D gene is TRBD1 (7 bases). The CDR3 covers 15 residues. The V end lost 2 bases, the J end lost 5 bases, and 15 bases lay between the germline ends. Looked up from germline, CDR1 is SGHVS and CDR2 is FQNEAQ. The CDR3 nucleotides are TGTGCCAGCAGCTTACAGGGGGGAGTGCGTGAGACCCAGTACTTC. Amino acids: CASSLQGGVRETQYF. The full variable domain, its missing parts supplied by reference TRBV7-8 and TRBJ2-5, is GAGVSQSPRYKVAKRGQDVALRCDPISGHVSLFWYQQALGQGPEFLTYFQNEAQLDKSGLPSDRFFAERPEGSVSTLKIQRTQQEDSAVYLCASSLQGGVRETQYFGPGTRLLVL.

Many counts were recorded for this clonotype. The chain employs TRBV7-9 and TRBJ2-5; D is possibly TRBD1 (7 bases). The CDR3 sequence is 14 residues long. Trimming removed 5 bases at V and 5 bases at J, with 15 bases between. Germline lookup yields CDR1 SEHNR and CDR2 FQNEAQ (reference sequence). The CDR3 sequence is CASSADRAGETQYF. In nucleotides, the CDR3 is TGTGCCAGCAGCGCAGACAGGGCGGGGGAGACCCAGTACTTC.

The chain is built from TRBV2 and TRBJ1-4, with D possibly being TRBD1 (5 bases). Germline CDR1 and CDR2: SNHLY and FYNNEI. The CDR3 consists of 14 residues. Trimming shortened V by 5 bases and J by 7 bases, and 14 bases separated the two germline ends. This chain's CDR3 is CASSLQGLIEKLFF. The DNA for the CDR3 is TGTGCCAGCAGTCTTCAGGGCCTCATTGAAAAACTGTTTTTT.

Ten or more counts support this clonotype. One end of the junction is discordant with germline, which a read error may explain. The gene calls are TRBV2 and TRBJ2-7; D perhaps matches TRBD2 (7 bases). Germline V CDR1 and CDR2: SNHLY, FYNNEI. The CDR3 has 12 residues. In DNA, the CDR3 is TGCGCCAGCAGTGAGGGGGGGGACGAGCAGTACTTC. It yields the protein CASSEGGDEQYF.

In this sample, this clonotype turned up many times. CDR3 DNA sequence: TGTGCCAGTAGGGAAGGGCAAGCCCTCCACTTT. Amino acid sequence: CASREGQALHF. The rearrangement links TRBV19 to TRBJ1-6; D is ambiguous. The CDR3 covers 11 residues. V shed 6 bases and J shed 14 bases, with 11 bases lying between them. Germline CDR1 LNHDA, CDR2 SQIVND (reference sequence).

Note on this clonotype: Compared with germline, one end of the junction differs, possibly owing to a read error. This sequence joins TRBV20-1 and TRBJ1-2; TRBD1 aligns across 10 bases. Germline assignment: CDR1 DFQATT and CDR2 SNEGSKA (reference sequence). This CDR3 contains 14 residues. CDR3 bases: TGCTGTGCTTCTGTGAGACAGGGGGCGGTTGGCTACACCTTC. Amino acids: CCASVRQGAVGYTF.

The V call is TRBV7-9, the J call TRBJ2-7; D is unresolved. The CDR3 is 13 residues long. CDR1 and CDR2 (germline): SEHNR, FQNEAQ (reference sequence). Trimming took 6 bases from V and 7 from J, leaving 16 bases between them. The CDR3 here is CASSLMETREQYF. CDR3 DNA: TGTGCCAGCAGTTTAATGGAGACCCGGGAGCAGTACTTC. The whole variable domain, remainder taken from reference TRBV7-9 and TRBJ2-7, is DTGVSQNPRHKITKRGQNVTFRCDPISEHNRLYWYRQTLGQGPEFLTYFQNEAQLEKSRLLSDRFSAERPKGSFSTLEIQRTEQGDSAMYLCASSLMETREQYFGPGTRLTVT.

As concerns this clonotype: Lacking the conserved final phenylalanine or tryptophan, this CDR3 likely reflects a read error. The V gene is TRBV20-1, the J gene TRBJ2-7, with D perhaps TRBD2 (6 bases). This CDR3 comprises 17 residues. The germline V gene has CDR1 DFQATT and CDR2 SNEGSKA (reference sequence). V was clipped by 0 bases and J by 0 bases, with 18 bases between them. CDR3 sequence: CSARDRPAGFSSYEQYL. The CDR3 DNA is TGCAGTGCTAGAGATCGACCCGCGGGGTTTAGCTCCTACGAGCAGTACCTC.

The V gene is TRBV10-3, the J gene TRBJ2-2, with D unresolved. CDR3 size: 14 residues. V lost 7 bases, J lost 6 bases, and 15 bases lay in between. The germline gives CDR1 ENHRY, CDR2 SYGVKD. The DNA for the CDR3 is TGTGCCATCACCCCCACTGGTCCTCCCGGGGAGCTGTTTTTT. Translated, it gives CAITPTGPPGELFF.

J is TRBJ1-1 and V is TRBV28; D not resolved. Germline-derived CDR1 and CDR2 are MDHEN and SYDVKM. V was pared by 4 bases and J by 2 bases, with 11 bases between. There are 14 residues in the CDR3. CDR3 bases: TGTGCCAGCAGTTACACCTCGCTCAACACTGAAGCTTTCTTT. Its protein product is CASSYTSLNTEAFF.

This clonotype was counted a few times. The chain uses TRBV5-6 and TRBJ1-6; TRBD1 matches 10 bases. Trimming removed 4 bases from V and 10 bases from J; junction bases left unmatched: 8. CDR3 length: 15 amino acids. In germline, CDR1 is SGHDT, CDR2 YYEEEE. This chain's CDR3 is CASSRGDRGRSPLHF. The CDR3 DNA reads TGTGCCAGCAGCAGGGGGGACAGGGGACGATCACCCCTCCACTTT.

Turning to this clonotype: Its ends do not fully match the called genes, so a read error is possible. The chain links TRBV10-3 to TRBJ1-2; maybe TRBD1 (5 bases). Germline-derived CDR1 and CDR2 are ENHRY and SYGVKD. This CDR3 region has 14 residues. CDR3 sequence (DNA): TGTGCCAGCAGTGAACTTAGGGGAAGGGATGGCTACACCTTC. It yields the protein CASSELRGRDGYTF.